These 32 T cell receptor beta chains were sequenced from one sample in a study of cytomegalovirus exposure and HLA in healthy donors. This PCR relied on a set of 60 Vbeta primers and 13 Jbeta primers. Sequenced by immunoSEQ multiplex PCR; TCRdb stores in-frame clones only, minus some. The data hold more than 100,000 clones, with 70% to 80% observed a single time. Source material: PBMCs. The source of these receptors is a woman aged 40-49 years in good health and CMV-seropositive.

The rearrangement links TRBV11-3 to TRBJ1-3, with no clear D. CDR1 is SGHNT and CDR2 is YENEEA in the germline V gene. The CDR3 has 13 residues. Deletions cut 1 base from V and 2 bases from J, with 3 bases between. The CDR3 DNA is TGTGCCAGCAGCTTAGCAGCTGGAAACACCATATATTTT. Its translation: CASSLAAGNTIYF.

The V gene is TRBV19, the J gene TRBJ1-2; 8 nucleotides line up with TRBD1. The germline CDR1 and CDR2 sequences are LNHDA and SQIVND (reference sequence). There are 14 residues in the CDR3. J was trimmed by 4 bases and V by 6 bases; bases with no gene match: 7. The CDR3, as DNA: TGTGCCAGTAGGACGGACAGGGCCGCCTATGGCTACACCTTC. Its protein is CASRTDRAAYGYTF. Full variable domain (remainder filled in from reference TRBV19 and TRBJ1-2): DGGITQSPKYLFRKEGQNVTLSCEQNLNHDAMYWYRQDPGQGLRLIYYSQIVNDFQKGDIAEGYSVSREKKESFPLTVTSAQKNPTAFYLCASRTDRAAYGYTFGSGTRLTVV.

The V call is TRBV7-9, the J call TRBJ1-3, with 8 positions matching TRBD1. This CDR3 is built from 15 residues. J was trimmed by 0 bases and V by 6 bases; bases with no gene match: 4. The germline gives CDR1 SEHNR, CDR2 FQNEAQ (reference sequence). The CDR3 nucleotides read TGTGCCAGCAGGACTACAGGGGGCTCTGGAAACACCATATATTTT. Its translation is CASRTTGGSGNTIYF.

This chain uses TRBV25-1 with TRBJ1-4, with D tentatively TRBD1 (5 bases). Trimming shortened V by 1 base and J by 0 bases, and 6 bases separated the two germline ends. The CDR3 has 15 amino acids. Germline CDR1 and CDR2: MGHDK and SYGVNS. Written as DNA, the CDR3 is TGTGCCAGCAGTGAATCAGGGCCAACTAATGAAAAACTGTTTTTT. Translating it yields CASSESGPTNEKLFF.

The gene calls are TRBV5-1 and TRBJ1-1, with no clear D. This CDR3 comprises 14 residues. Deletions cut 0 bases from V and 1 base from J, with 7 bases between. Germline V gene sequence: CDR1 SGHRS, CDR2 YFSETQ. CDR3 region: CASSLDSWNTEAFF. DNA of the CDR3: TGCGCCAGCAGCTTGGATTCCTGGAACACTGAAGCTTTCTTT. Based on the CDR3 plus reference TRBV5-1 and TRBJ1-1, the full variable domain is KAGVTQTPRYLIKTRGQQVTLSCSPISGHRSVSWYQQTPGQGLQFLFEYFSETQRNKGNFPGRFSGRQFSNSRSEMNVSTLELGDSALYLCASSLDSWNTEAFFGQGTRLTVV.

This clone was counted a single time. The chain carries TRBV6-1 and TRBJ1-5; TRBD1 matches at 7 bases. Per germline, CDR1 MNHNS and CDR2 SASEGT. This CDR3 spans 15 amino acids. The ends lost 8 bases at V and 0 bases at J; junction bases unmatched: 7. CDR3 in amino acids: CASAGTASSNQPQHF. Here the CDR3 DNA reads TGTGCCAGCGCAGGGACAGCTTCTAGCAATCAGCCCCAGCATTTT.

The DNA for the CDR3 is TGTGCCACCTCCAGCGGGGGGAAGCATGAGCAGTTCTTC. Translated, it gives CATSSGGKHEQFF. This chain connects TRBV15 to TRBJ2-1; the match to TRBD2 covers 9 bases. Germline lookup yields CDR1 LNHNV and CDR2 YYDKDF (reference sequence). V trimming: 8 bases; J trimming: 8 bases; junction bases outside the gene matches: 7. The CDR3 has 13 amino acids.

This chain links TRBV2 with TRBJ2-7; possibly TRBD2 for D (6 bases). V lost 4 bases and J lost 4, with 14 bases in between. The CDR3 runs to 14 residues. Germline V CDR1 and CDR2: SNHLY, FYNNEI. CDR3 residues: CASSGYGTLYEQYF. The DNA of the CDR3 is TGTGCCAGCAGTGGCTACGGGACTCTTTACGAGCAGTACTTC. Full variable domain (outside the CDR3, taken from reference TRBV2 and TRBJ2-7): EPEVTQTPSHQVTQMGQEVILRCVPISNHLYFYWYRQILGQKVEFLVSFYNNEISEKSEIFDDQFSVERPDGSNFTLKIRSTKLEDSAMYFCASSGYGTLYEQYFGPGTRLTVT.

The chain carries TRBV29-1 and TRBJ2-1; 7 bases fit TRBD1. V trimming: 1 base; J trimming: 5 bases; junction bases outside the gene matches: 8. CDR1 is SQVTM and CDR2 is ANQGSEA in the germline V gene. There are 15 residues in the CDR3. This CDR3 is CSVEATGLQNNEQFF. As DNA, the CDR3 is TGCAGCGTTGAAGCGACAGGGCTCCAGAACAATGAGCAGTTCTTC.

The chain uses TRBV18 and TRBJ1-1; D is unresolved. The CDR3 sequence is 14 residues long. Germline CDR1 KGHSH, CDR2 LQKENI. Between the trimmed V and J ends, which lost 3 bases and 5 bases, there was a span of 13 bases. The DNA for the CDR3 is TGTGCCAGCTCACCCCTTATCGGAGAGACTGAAGCTTTCTTT. As protein: CASSPLIGETEAFF.

The chain is built from TRBV4-2 and TRBJ2-1; 8 nucleotides match TRBD1. The length of the CDR3 is 16 residues. V lost 0 bases, J lost 2 bases, and 3 bases stayed unmatched. Germline assignment: CDR1 LGHNA and CDR2 YNFKEQ. Here the CDR3 reads CASSQETTGAYNEQFF. The CDR3 DNA sequence: TGTGCCAGCAGCCAAGAAACGACAGGGGCCTACAATGAGCAGTTCTTC.

This clone was seen more than once but under ten times. The CDR3 loop reads CASGPRGKADTQYF. The DNA of the CDR3 is TGTGCCAGCGGCCCCCGGGGGAAGGCAGATACGCAGTATTTT. V and J are TRBV5-6 and TRBJ2-3, with D possibly matching TRBD2 (6 bases). The CDR3 contains 14 residues. The V gene lost 7 bases and the J gene lost 4 bases, with 16 bases spanning the gap. Germline CDR1 and CDR2: SGHDT and YYEEEE.

The chain joins TRBV27 to TRBJ1-2, with D possibly being TRBD1 (5 bases). Trimming left V 3 bases short and J 4 bases short, with 12 bases between. This CDR3 is built from 14 residues. CDR1 and CDR2 (germline): MNHEY, SMNVEV (reference sequence). The DNA for the CDR3 is TGTGCCAGCAGTTTCAGGGCCGCTTCCTATGGCTACACCTTC. Amino acids: CASSFRAASYGYTF.

The chain recombines TRBV7-2 with TRBJ2-1; D gene ambiguous. Between the trimmed V and J ends, which lost 5 bases and 6 bases, there was a span of 17 bases. Germline CDR1 and CDR2: SGHTA and FQGNSA. This CDR3 spans 15 amino acids. For the CDR3, the DNA is TGTGCCAGCAGCCCCGGGTCTCTTAACTTCAATGAGCAGTTCTTC. Translated: CASSPGSLNFNEQFF.

The chain links TRBV13 to TRBJ1-1; D not certain. This CDR3 is built from 12 residues. Germline V gene sequence: CDR1 PRHDT, CDR2 FYEKMQ (reference sequence). Trimming removed 2 bases at V and 5 bases at J, with 6 bases between. The CDR3, as DNA: TGTGCCAGCAGCTTAAGCGCGACTGAAGCTTTCTTT. Its protein is CASSLSATEAFF.

J is TRBJ2-7 and V is TRBV20-1; possibly TRBD1 for D (6 bases). In germline, CDR1 is DFQATT, CDR2 SNEGSKA (reference sequence). The V end lost 0 bases, the J end lost 11 bases, and 11 bases lay between the germline ends. The CDR3 contains 11 residues. CDR3 in DNA: TGCAGTGCTAGAGATCGGAAGGGGGAGTACTTC. Translated: CSARDRKGEYF.

The rearrangement links TRBV18 to TRBJ2-5, with 7 bases identical to TRBD1. This CDR3 is built from 15 residues. The germline gives CDR1 KGHSH, CDR2 LQKENI. V gave up 2 bases and J gave up 1 base; unmatched junction bases: 4. The CDR3 protein is CASSPSTGVQETQYF. CDR3 nucleotide sequence: TGTGCCAGCTCACCATCCACAGGGGTCCAAGAGACCCAGTACTTC.

The chain joins TRBV4-2 to TRBJ1-2; 11 bases match TRBD1. CDR1 LGHNA and CDR2 YNFKEQ come from the germline V gene. V was clipped by 0 bases and J by 2 bases; unmatched bases: 5. The CDR3 contains 17 residues. The CDR3 nucleotides read TGTGCCAGCAGCCAAGATTCCAGGACAGGGGGCAACTATGGCTACACCTTC. As protein: CASSQDSRTGGNYGYTF.

The chain links TRBV7-8 to TRBJ1-1, with D perhaps TRBD1 (5 bases). The V end was cut by 1 base, the J end by 5 bases, with 8 bases between. Germline V CDR1 and CDR2: SGHVS, FQNEAQ. The CDR3 loop spans 13 amino acids. CDR3: CASSLEGNTEAFF. Here the CDR3 DNA reads TGTGCCAGCAGCTTAGAGGGGAATACTGAAGCTTTCTTT.

In this sample, this clone turned up once. The genes are TRBV7-6 and TRBJ1-4; a possible D gene is TRBD1 (5 bases). Germline lookup yields CDR1 SGHVS and CDR2 FNYEAQ. The CDR3 loop spans 18 amino acids. With 6 bases removed from V and 0 bases from J, the gap between germline ends came to 20 bases. CDR3 sequence (DNA): TGTGCCAGCAGTAACCAACCAGGACACCCTGCAACTAATGAAAAACTGTTTTTT. The encoded protein is CASSNQPGHPATNEKLFF.

In its sample, this clone was seen a few times. V is TRBV11-2 and J is TRBJ1-3, with D tentatively TRBD1 (6 bases). Trimming pared 2 bases from V and 0 bases from J, leaving 11 bases between. Looked up from germline, CDR1 is SGHAT and CDR2 is FQNNGV. The CDR3 is 16 residues long. The CDR3 sequence is CASSLSTGISGNTIYF. Here the CDR3 DNA reads TGTGCCAGCAGCTTAAGTACAGGGATCTCTGGAAACACCATATATTTT.

The chain employs TRBV2 and TRBJ2-5, with a tentative D call TRBD2 (6 bases). This CDR3 contains 17 residues. Germline-derived CDR1 and CDR2 are SNHLY and FYNNEI. V was clipped by 4 bases and J by 5 bases, with 23 bases between them. CDR3 DNA: TGTGCCAGCAGTGTAGGAGGGTTAGACAGCGTAGGGGAGACCCAGTACTTC. Its protein is CASSVGGLDSVGETQYF.

This clone has only a few counts. Other DNA sequences of this sample code for an identical CDR3. The V call is TRBV4-3, the J call TRBJ1-1, with D unclear. Looked up from germline, CDR1 is LGHNA and CDR2 is YSLEER. This CDR3 is 14 amino acids long. Between the trimmed V and J ends, which lost 4 bases and 0 bases, there was a span of 9 bases. The CDR3 protein is CASSLEALNTEAFF. In DNA form, the CDR3 reads TGCGCCAGCAGCCTCGAGGCTCTGAACACTGAAGCTTTCTTT.

V gene TRBV7-2 combines with J gene TRBJ1-2, with 10 positions matching TRBD1. The CDR3 spans 14 residues. V lost 3 bases, J lost 8 bases, and 6 bases stayed unmatched. The germline CDR1 and CDR2 sequences are SGHTA and FQGNSA. The CDR3 is CASSFRQGAVGYTF. CDR3 DNA sequence: TGTGCCAGCAGCTTCCGACAGGGGGCGGTCGGCTACACCTTC.

In its sample, this clone was seen once. The chain has TRBV29-1 and TRBJ2-3; TRBD2 is a possible D gene (6 bases). V lost 8 bases to trimming and J lost 5 bases, with 17 bases between them. Germline values: CDR1 SQVTM, CDR2 ANQGSEA. CDR3 length: 13 amino acids. In DNA, the CDR3 is TGCAGCACGAGGCGGGGACGGGGAGATACGCAGTATTTT. As protein: CSTRRGRGDTQYF.

V gene TRBV18 combines with J gene TRBJ2-5; 8 nucleotides match TRBD2. CDR3 length: 16 residues. Germline V gene sequence: CDR1 KGHSH, CDR2 LQKENI. V lost 3 bases and J lost 1; bases outside the gene matches: 7. CDR3 bases: TGTGCCAGCTCACCGCCGGGAGGGCGGCTCCAAGAGACCCAGTACTTC. It encodes CASSPPGGRLQETQYF.

The CDR3 reads CASSQVGQGGEKLFF. The DNA for the CDR3 is TGTGCCAGCAGCCAAGTCGGGCAGGGTGGGGAAAAACTGTTTTTT. The chain employs TRBV4-2 and TRBJ1-4, with a tentative D call TRBD1 (5 bases). Looked up from germline, CDR1 is LGHNA and CDR2 is YNFKEQ. Trimming cost V 1 base and J 8 bases, with 14 bases left between them. The CDR3 runs to 15 residues.

This clone was counted only a few times. The gene calls are TRBV2 and TRBJ2-7; possibly TRBD1 for D (5 bases). Trimming took 7 bases from V and 4 from J, leaving 11 bases between them. The CDR3 is made up of 12 amino acids. The germline CDR1 and CDR2 sequences are SNHLY and FYNNEI. The CDR3 loop is CASNRLLYEQYF. In DNA form, the CDR3 reads TGTGCCAGCAACAGGCTGCTTTACGAGCAGTACTTC. Drawing the rest from reference TRBV2 and TRBJ2-7, the complete variable domain is EPEVTQTPSHQVTQMGQEVILRCVPISNHLYFYWYRQILGQKVEFLVSFYNNEISEKSEIFDDQFSVERPDGSNFTLKIRSTKLEDSAMYFCASNRLLYEQYFGPGTRLTVT.

J is TRBJ2-7 and V is TRBV7-3; D ambiguous. The CDR3 is made up of 13 amino acids. Germline V lookup: CDR1 SGHTA, CDR2 FQGTGA. Deletions cut 9 bases from V and 5 bases from J, with 17 bases between. Written as DNA, the CDR3 is TGTGCCAGGCCCCGGGTGGTCTCACACGAGCAGTACTTC. It encodes CARPRVVSHEQYF.

This clone occurred a few times. V usage is TRBV2 and J usage is TRBJ1-2, with TRBD1 as a possible D gene (5 bases). Germline V lookup: CDR1 SNHLY, CDR2 FYNNEI. This CDR3 contains 14 residues. V was pared by 4 bases and J by 13 bases, with 22 bases between. The CDR3, as DNA: TGTGCCAGCAGTGTTGCCCGGCAGGGAATTAATATCACCTTC. Protein sequence: CASSVARQGINITF.

The chain links TRBV19 to TRBJ2-1, with 9 bases that match TRBD2. Germline assignment: CDR1 LNHDA and CDR2 SQIVND (reference sequence). The J segment lost 6 bases and the V segment lost 6 bases, leaving 6 bases of the junction unmatched. This CDR3 has 14 amino acids. CDR3 protein: CASRGGSGGNEQFF. CDR3 nucleotide sequence: TGTGCCAGTAGAGGGGGTAGCGGGGGCAATGAGCAGTTCTTC.

The chain employs TRBV6-5 and TRBJ2-2; D is unclear. V lost 6 bases and J lost 1, with 9 bases in between. Germline assignment: CDR1 MNHEY and CDR2 SVGAGI. The CDR3 sequence is 14 residues long. The CDR3 region has the DNA TGTGCCAGCAGAGCGACGGTGAACACCGGGGAGCTGTTTTTT. Protein: CASRATVNTGELFF.